This T cell receptor beta chain originates from a study of Graves' ophthalmopathy and Graves' hyperthyroidism. No donor had other autoimmune disease, uncontrolled infection, pregnancy or lactation. This clonotype has at least ten counts. Its antigen is not identified. Germline CDR1 SGHTA, CDR2 FQGNSA. J lost 2 bases, V lost 3 bases, and 4 bases had no gene match. This CDR3 contains 15 residues. General study points: Blood also carried most expanded thyroid clonotypes exceeding 0.001 frequency.

The authors amplified TCR beta CDR3 regions from RNA transcripts. Second-round multiplex PCR came after a first-round RT-PCR that employed HTBI primers. A single record per CDR3 protein comes from TCRdb applying MiXCR to the multiplex PCR reads. This sample has 350,000 or so distinct CDR3 sequences; roughly a sixth occur once, and the top ten carry roughly an eighth. Sequencing was carried out using peripheral blood. The sequence was collected from an adult man with Graves' ophthalmopathy. The rearrangement links TRBV7-2 to TRBJ2-5, with TRBD2 matching over 9 bases. The CDR3: CASSFGTSLQETQYF. CDR3 nucleotides: TGTGCCAGCAGCTTCGGGACTAGCTTGCAAGAGACCCAGTACTTC.